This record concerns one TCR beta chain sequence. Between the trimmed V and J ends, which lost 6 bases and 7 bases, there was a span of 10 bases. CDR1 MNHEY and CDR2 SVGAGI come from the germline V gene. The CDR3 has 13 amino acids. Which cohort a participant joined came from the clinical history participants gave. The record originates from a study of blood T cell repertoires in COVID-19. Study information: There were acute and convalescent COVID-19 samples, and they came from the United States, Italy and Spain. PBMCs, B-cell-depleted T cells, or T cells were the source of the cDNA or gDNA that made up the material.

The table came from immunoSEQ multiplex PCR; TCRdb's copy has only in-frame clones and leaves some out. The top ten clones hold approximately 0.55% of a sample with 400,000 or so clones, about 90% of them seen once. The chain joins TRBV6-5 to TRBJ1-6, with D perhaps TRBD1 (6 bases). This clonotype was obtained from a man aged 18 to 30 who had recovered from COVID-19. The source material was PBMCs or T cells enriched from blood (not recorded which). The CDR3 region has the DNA TGTGCCAGCAGGAGGGACATCAATTCACCCCTCCACTTT. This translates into CASRRDINSPLHF.